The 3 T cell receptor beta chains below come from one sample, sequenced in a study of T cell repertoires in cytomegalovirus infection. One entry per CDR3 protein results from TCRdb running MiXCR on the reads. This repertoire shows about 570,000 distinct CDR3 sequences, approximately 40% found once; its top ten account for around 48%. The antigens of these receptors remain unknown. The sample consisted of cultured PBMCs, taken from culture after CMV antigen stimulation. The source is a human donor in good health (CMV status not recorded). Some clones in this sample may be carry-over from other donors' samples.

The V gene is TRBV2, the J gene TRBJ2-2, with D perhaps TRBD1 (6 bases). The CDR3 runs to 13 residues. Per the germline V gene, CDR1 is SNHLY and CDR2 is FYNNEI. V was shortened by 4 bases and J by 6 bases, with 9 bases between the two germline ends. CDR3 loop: CASSAEGAGELFF. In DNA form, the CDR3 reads TGTGCCAGCAGTGCCGAGGGGGCCGGGGAGCTGTTTTTT. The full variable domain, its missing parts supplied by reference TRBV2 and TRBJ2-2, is EPEVTQTPSHQVTQMGQEVILRCVPISNHLYFYWYRQILGQKVEFLVSFYNNEISEKSEIFDDQFSVERPDGSNFTLKIRSTKLEDSAMYFCASSAEGAGELFFGEGSRLTVL.

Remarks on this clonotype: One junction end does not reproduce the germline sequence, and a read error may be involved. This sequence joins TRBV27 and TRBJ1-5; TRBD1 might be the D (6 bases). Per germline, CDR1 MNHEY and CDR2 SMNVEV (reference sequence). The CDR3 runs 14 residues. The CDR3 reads CASSFSRGSQPQHF. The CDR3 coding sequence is TGTGCCAGTAGTTTCTCCAGGGGTAGTCAGCCCCAGCATTTT.

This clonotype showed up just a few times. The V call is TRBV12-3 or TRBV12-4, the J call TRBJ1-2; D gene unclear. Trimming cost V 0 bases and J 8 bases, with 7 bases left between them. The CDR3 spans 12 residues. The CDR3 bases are TGTGCCAGCAGTTTAGCCGGGATAGGCTACACCTTC. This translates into CASSLAGIGYTF.